This T cell receptor (beta chain) stems from a study of T-cell memory formation after mild COVID-19. Study-wide results and caveats: Contracting CD4+ clones were located mainly in CM and EM, and CD8+ clones in EMRA.

A remark on this clonotype: Its antigen is still unknown.

TCRdb re-called the 5' RACE reads with MiXCR, one entry per CDR3 protein. Of 29,000 or so distinct CDR3 sequences detected, 15% to 20% appear once; the ten largest clones hold 1.1% to 1.5%. The CDR3 is 13 residues long. The germline V and J ends were trimmed by 4 bases and 1 base, with 7 bases remaining between them. Germline loops: CDR1 SNHLY, CDR2 FYNNEI. The V gene is TRBV2, the J gene TRBJ1-1; D gene ambiguous. The source material was PBMCs or a T cell subset sorted from them (not recorded which). This TCR was sampled from an adult who had mild COVID-19 (a few samples of this study predate the infection). Cell type and time point are not known. In nucleotides, the CDR3 is TGTGCCAGCAGTGGGCAGAGGAACACTGAAGCTTTCTTT. Translating gives CASSGQRNTEAFF.